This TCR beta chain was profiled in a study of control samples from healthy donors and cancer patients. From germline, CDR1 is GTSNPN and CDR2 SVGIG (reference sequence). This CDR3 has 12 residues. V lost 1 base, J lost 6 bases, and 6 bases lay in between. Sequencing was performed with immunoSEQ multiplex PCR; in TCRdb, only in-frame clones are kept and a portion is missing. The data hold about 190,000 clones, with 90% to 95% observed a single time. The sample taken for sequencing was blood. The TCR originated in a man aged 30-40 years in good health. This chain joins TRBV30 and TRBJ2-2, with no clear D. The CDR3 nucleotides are TGTGCCTGGAGTGCCCAATCCGGGGAGCTGTTTTTT. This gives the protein CAWSAQSGELFF.